The 8 T cell receptor beta chains below all came from one sample that was sequenced in a study of blood T cell repertoires in COVID-19 (TCRdb year 2020). The receptor library was made with the immunoSEQ multiplex PCR assay. The immuneACCESS repertoire file appears here via TCRdb, limited to in-frame rearrangements. These files lack a portion of the clones; in checked studies, under half of the deficit traces to unresolved V genes, and the cause of the others is not known. A total of about 160,000 clones appear in this sample, around 90% of them only once. Jointly, the top ten make up over 15% of the sample. The source material was peripheral blood. These receptors all come from a man aged 55 to 70 with active or convalescent COVID-19.

This clone has only a few counts. This sequence joins TRBV10-3 and TRBJ2-2; possible D gene TRBD2, 6 bases. Germline lookup yields CDR1 ENHRY and CDR2 SYGVKD. The V and J ends lost 6 bases and 6 bases respectively, with 14 bases between them. This CDR3 spans 14 amino acids. The CDR3 is CAISPGLHPGELFF. The CDR3, as DNA: TGTGCCATCAGCCCGGGACTCCATCCCGGGGAGCTGTTTTTT.

This sequence joins TRBV11-2 and TRBJ2-1; 7 bases line up with TRBD2. The V and J ends lost 5 bases and 4 bases, in that order; junction bases with no gene match: 5. Germline CDR1 is SGHAT and CDR2 is FQNNGV. CDR3 size: 14 residues. The CDR3 loop is CASSEGLRYNEQFF. CDR3 nucleotide sequence: TGTGCCAGCAGCGAGGGACTACGTTACAATGAGCAGTTCTTC. The full variable domain, in which reference TRBV11-2 and TRBJ2-1 provide the parts outside the CDR3, is EAGVAQSPRYKIIEKRQSVAFWCNPISGHATLYWYQQILGQGPKLLIQFQNNGVVDDSQLPKDRFSAERLKGVDSTLKIQPAKLEDSAVYLCASSEGLRYNEQFFGPGTRLTVL.

The V call is TRBV30, the J call TRBJ1-2; TRBD1 matches at 10 bases. CDR1 is GTSNPN, CDR2 SVGIG, per germline (reference sequence). There are 14 residues in the CDR3. The V gene end was trimmed by 3 bases and the J gene end by 3 bases; junction bases not matched to a gene: 4. CDR3: CAWSPGQGYYGYTF. Written as DNA, the CDR3 is TGTGCCTGGAGCCCGGGACAGGGGTACTATGGCTACACCTTC.

The genes are TRBV2 and TRBJ2-7; perhaps TRBD2 as D (6 bases). The CDR3 extends over 15 amino acids. Germline CDR1 reads SNHLY; CDR2 reads FYNNEI. V was pared by 6 bases and J by 4 bases, with 19 bases between. CDR3 region: CASSFRDSSRYEQYF. Written as DNA, the CDR3 is TGTGCCAGCAGCTTCCGGGACTCCTCGAGGTACGAGCAGTACTTC. Full variable domain (rest looked up from reference TRBV2 and TRBJ2-7): EPEVTQTPSHQVTQMGQEVILRCVPISNHLYFYWYRQILGQKVEFLVSFYNNEISEKSEIFDDQFSVERPDGSNFTLKIRSTKLEDSAMYFCASSFRDSSRYEQYFGPGTRLTVT.

This chain uses TRBV4-2 with TRBJ2-3; perhaps TRBD2 as D (6 bases). Trimming stripped 1 base from V and 1 base from J, with 9 bases between. From germline, CDR1 is LGHNA and CDR2 YNFKEQ. The CDR3 is 15 amino acids. The CDR3 nucleotides read TGTGCCAGCAGCCAAGGGGTAGCGGGCACAGATACGCAGTATTTT. It translates to CASSQGVAGTDTQYF.

The rearrangement uses TRBV11-2 and TRBJ1-2; maybe TRBD1 (5 bases). The CDR3 is made up of 14 amino acids. The germline V and J ends were trimmed by 0 bases and 3 bases, with 8 bases remaining between them. Germline V gene sequence: CDR1 SGHAT, CDR2 FQNNGV. The CDR3 DNA sequence: TGTGCCAGCAGCTTAGAGGGCAGGGACTATGGCTACACCTTC. Protein: CASSLEGRDYGYTF. The full variable domain, completed using reference TRBV11-2 and TRBJ1-2, is EAGVAQSPRYKIIEKRQSVAFWCNPISGHATLYWYQQILGQGPKLLIQFQNNGVVDDSQLPKDRFSAERLKGVDSTLKIQPAKLEDSAVYLCASSLEGRDYGYTFGSGTRLTVV.

The chain carries TRBV29-1 and TRBJ1-2; D call uncertain. The CDR3 is 11 residues long. Per the germline V gene, CDR1 is SQVTM and CDR2 is ANQGSEA. Trimming removed 4 bases at V and 8 bases at J, with 11 bases between. In nucleotides, the CDR3 is TGCAGCGTTGGCTCAGGTGGAGGCTACACCTTC. The encoded protein is CSVGSGGGYTF. The full variable domain, its missing parts supplied by reference TRBV29-1 and TRBJ1-2, is SAVISQKPSRDICQRGTSLTIQCQVDSQVTMMFWYRQQPGQSLTLIATANQGSEATYESGFVIDKFPISRPNLTFSTLTVSNMSPEDSSIYLCSVGSGGGYTFGSGTRLTVV.

This clone has just one count. The J gene is TRBJ2-5, the V gene TRBV6-5; D is perhaps TRBD1 (6 bases). The CDR3 is made up of 15 amino acids. Germline V gene lookup returns CDR1 MNHEY and CDR2 SVGAGI. Trimming stripped 8 bases from V and 5 bases from J, with 21 bases between. The DNA for the CDR3 is TGTGCCAGCCACACCGAACAGGGCATGGAGGAGACCCAGTACTTC. This codes for CASHTEQGMEETQYF.